This entry lists 17 T cell receptor beta chains sequenced from one sample in a study of cytomegalovirus exposure and HLA in healthy donors (dated by TCRdb to the late 2010s). The method behind the library was the immunoSEQ multiplex PCR assay. For the multiplex PCR, a mixture combining 60 forward primers for TCR Vbeta segments and 13 reverse primers for TCR Jbeta segments was used. TCRdb provides this immuneACCESS table in a form limited to in-frame rearrangements. Some clones are lacking; in checked studies, under half of them reflect an unresolved V gene, and why the rest are absent is not known. The sample includes fewer than 180,000 clones, with 79% observed a single time. Of the sample, just under 6.5% is held by the ten largest clones. Sequencing was carried out using PBMCs. Every receptor here comes from a man in his forties or fifties in good health and CMV-seropositive.

This chain joins TRBV29-1 and TRBJ2-7; 7 nucleotides agree with TRBD2. Germline trimming cut 0 bases from V and 12 bases from J; bases unmatched to any gene: 5. Germline CDR1 reads SQVTM; CDR2 reads ANQGSEA. CDR3 length: 11 amino acids. CDR3 sequence: CSVEDRGGSYF. The CDR3, as DNA: TGCAGCGTTGAAGATAGGGGAGGGTCGTACTTC.

This clone turned up a few times. The gene calls are TRBV10-3 and TRBJ1-2; a weak D match, TRBD1 (6 bases). V gave up 2 bases and J gave up 8 bases, with 15 bases separating them. The CDR3 runs 14 residues. Per the germline V gene, CDR1 is ENHRY and CDR2 is SYGVKD. CDR3 in DNA: TGTGCCATCAGTGAGCTACAGGGTTCTCAGGGCTACACCTTC. Translated, it gives CAISELQGSQGYTF.

The rearrangement joins TRBV28 to TRBJ1-2; TRBD1 agrees at 10 bases. V was pared by 6 bases and J by 7 bases, with 8 bases of the junction left unmatched. The CDR3 has 14 residues. The germline V gene has CDR1 MDHEN and CDR2 SYDVKM. This CDR3 reads CASSRPGQGFGYTF. CDR3 nucleotides: TGTGCCAGCAGCCGGCCGGGACAGGGGTTTGGCTACACCTTC.

The CDR3 DNA is TGTGCCAGCAGCTTCTACAGGGAACGTGGCTACACCTTC. It encodes CASSFYRERGYTF. The rearrangement links TRBV11-2 to TRBJ1-2; tentative D call: TRBD1 (6 bases). The germline gives CDR1 SGHAT, CDR2 FQNNGV. CDR3 length equals 13 residues. V was pared by 3 bases and J by 7 bases, with 12 bases between.

The chain couples TRBV9 to TRBJ1-1; D remains ambiguous. This CDR3 has 13 amino acids. Germline V gene sequence: CDR1 SGDLS, CDR2 YYNGEE. Trimming shortened V by 8 bases and J by 3 bases, and 14 bases separated the two germline ends. The CDR3: CASPGAVDTEAFF. The CDR3 DNA reads as TGTGCCAGTCCCGGAGCGGTTGACACTGAAGCTTTCTTT. The full variable domain, with the rest looked up from reference TRBV9 and TRBJ1-1, is DSGVTQTPKHLITATGQRVTLRCSPRSGDLSVYWYQQSLDQGLQFLIQYYNGEERAKGNILERFSAQQFPDLHSELNLSSLELGDSALYFCASPGAVDTEAFFGQGTRLTVV.

This clone was detected only once. CDR3 sequence: CASSPSSGNLDGYTF. CDR3 nucleotides: TGTGCCAGCAGCCCCAGCAGCGGGAATTTAGATGGCTACACCTTC. The rearrangement uses TRBV7-9 and TRBJ1-2; D is uncertain. CDR1 is SEHNR and CDR2 is FQNEAQ in the germline V gene (reference sequence). The V end was cut by 5 bases, the J end by 6 bases, with 19 bases between. The CDR3 has 15 residues.

The V gene is TRBV7-9, the J gene TRBJ1-4; tentatively, D is TRBD1 (5 bases). The germline V and J ends were trimmed by 3 bases and 5 bases, with 7 bases remaining between them. Germline loops: CDR1 SEHNR, CDR2 FQNEAQ (reference sequence). The CDR3 has 13 amino acids. CDR3 DNA: TGTGCCAGCAGCTTCTCAGGGAATGAAAAACTGTTTTTT. This translates into CASSFSGNEKLFF.

The J gene is TRBJ2-2, the V gene TRBV2, with D possibly being TRBD2 (5 bases). This CDR3 contains 12 residues. Germline lookup yields CDR1 SNHLY and CDR2 FYNNEI. The V end was cut by 7 bases, the J end by 7 bases, with 10 bases between. The CDR3 reads CASNRGSGELFF. The CDR3 DNA is TGTGCCAGCAATCGGGGAAGCGGGGAGCTGTTTTTT.

CDR3 nucleotides: TGTGCCAGCAGCTTGGTTCAAAGCACCGCGCAGTATTTT. Residues: CASSLVQSTAQYF. The chain joins TRBV7-9 to TRBJ2-3; D uncertain. This CDR3 has 13 amino acids. Looked up from germline, CDR1 is SEHNR and CDR2 is FQNEAQ (reference sequence). V was trimmed by 3 bases and J by 10 bases, leaving 14 bases between them.

In this sample, this clone turned up a few times. V and J are TRBV5-6 and TRBJ2-3, with D uncertain. Trimming took off 0 bases at V and 6 bases at J, with 8 bases between the two ends. Germline lookup yields CDR1 SGHDT and CDR2 YYEEEE. This CDR3 is 13 amino acids long. The CDR3 bases are TGTGCCAGCAGCTTGGCCTGGCAGGATACGCAGTATTTT. Translation gives CASSLAWQDTQYF. The full variable domain, its missing parts supplied by reference TRBV5-6 and TRBJ2-3, is DAGVTQSPTHLIKTRGQQVTLRCSPKSGHDTVSWYQQALGQGPQFIFQYYEEEERQRGNFPDRFSGHQFPNYSSELNVNALLLGDSALYLCASSLAWQDTQYFGPGTRLTVL.

The CDR3 spells CASSLVPGTGGGATNEKLFF. The CDR3 bases are TGTGCCAGCAGCTTAGTCCCGGGGACAGGGGGCGGAGCAACTAATGAAAAACTGTTTTTT. The chain couples TRBV7-8 to TRBJ1-4; 12 positions match TRBD1. The CDR3 totals 20 residues. Germline V gene sequence: CDR1 SGHVS, CDR2 FQNEAQ. With 1 base clipped from V and 0 bases from J, the junction kept 9 bases outside the gene matches. The whole variable domain, filled in from reference TRBV7-8 and TRBJ1-4, reads GAGVSQSPRYKVAKRGQDVALRCDPISGHVSLFWYQQALGQGPEFLTYFQNEAQLDKSGLPSDRFFAERPEGSVSTLKIQRTQQEDSAVYLCASSLVPGTGGGATNEKLFFGSGTQLSVL.

The chain joins TRBV5-1 to TRBJ2-1; 7 bases map to TRBD2. Losses at the gene ends were 4 bases for V and 0 bases for J; bases not matched to a gene: 13. The germline V gene has CDR1 SGHRS and CDR2 YFSETQ. The CDR3 totals 18 residues. CDR3 in DNA: TGCGCCAGCAGCCTCACGGTTAGCGGGCTGAGCTCCTACAATGAGCAGTTCTTC. Amino acid sequence: CASSLTVSGLSSYNEQFF.

The rearrangement uses TRBV7-9 and TRBJ2-3; a weak D match, TRBD2 (6 bases). V lost 1 base to trimming and J lost 3 bases, with 11 bases between them. This CDR3 contains 15 residues. Germline CDR1 SEHNR, CDR2 FQNEAQ (reference sequence). The CDR3 DNA is TGTGCCAGCAGCTTAGGAGGGAGGCGGACAGATACGCAGTATTTT. Protein product: CASSLGGRRTDTQYF.

This clone appeared a single time. The chain carries TRBV5-4 and TRBJ2-1; 7 nucleotides align to TRBD2. V trimming: 3 bases; J trimming: 6 bases; junction bases outside the gene matches: 12. Germline CDR1 and CDR2: SGHNT and YYREEE (reference sequence). CDR3 size: 16 residues. The CDR3 DNA reads as TGTGCCAGCAGCTCCGAGACTAGCATAAGAGGCAATGAGCAGTTCTTC. It specifies CASSSETSIRGNEQFF.

V and J are TRBV28 and TRBJ1-1, with D possibly being TRBD1 (6 bases). The V gene's germline CDR1 is MDHEN and CDR2 SYDVKM. The V and J ends lost 4 bases and 7 bases respectively, with 13 bases between them. The CDR3 has 13 amino acids. CDR3 loop: CASSSPGVHEAFF. CDR3 nucleotides: TGTGCCAGCAGTTCTCCAGGGGTCCATGAAGCTTTCTTT.

The chain has TRBV6-4 and TRBJ2-3, with TRBD2 matching 9 bases. The germline V gene encodes CDR1 MRHNA and CDR2 SNTAGT. The junction had 4 bases not matched to a gene; V was cut back by 6 bases and J by 0 bases. The CDR3 is 15 residues long. Here the CDR3 reads CASSVTSGSTDTQYF. The CDR3 nucleotides are TGTGCCAGCAGCGTAACTAGCGGGAGCACAGATACGCAGTATTTT.

The CDR3 bases are TGCAGCGCCACCGGACAGGGGGGATCTAGCGCTCCGTACTACGAGCAGTACTTC. The encoded protein is CSATGQGGSSAPYYEQYF. The gene calls are TRBV29-1 and TRBJ2-7; 10 nucleotides match TRBD1. V lost 7 bases to trimming and J lost 3 bases; unmatched junction nucleotides: 21. There are 18 residues in the CDR3. Germline V gene data show CDR1 as SQVTM and CDR2 as ANQGSEA.